Included here is one T cell receptor (beta chain) sequence, with context. The time point is: peripheral blood 6 weeks after treatment start. With 7 bases removed from V and 1 base from J, the gap between germline ends came to 11 bases. The germline CDR1 and CDR2 sequences are MDHEN and SYDVKM. The CDR3 runs to 13 residues. The sample comes from a study of PD-L1 blockade in urothelial cancer. Measured with immunoSEQ multiplex PCR; TCRdb has only the in-frame clones, and not every one. There are tens of thousands of clones in the sample; about nine tenths occur only once, and over 9% lies in the top ten.

The material sequenced was PBMCs, taken around atezolizumab (anti-PD-L1) treatment. This sequence was found in a man between 60 and 70 years old with urothelial cancer. This sequence joins TRBV28 and TRBJ2-7, with TRBD1 as a possible D gene (6 bases). The CDR3 loop is CASTSTGSYEQYF. DNA of the CDR3: TGTGCCAGCACCTCGACAGGTTCCTACGAGCAGTACTTC.